The present entry profiles one TCR beta chain with its context. Its target antigen remains unknown. Base qualities are not provided; no much larger clone lies one nucleotide away. The CDR3 numbers 13 residues from cysteine through phenylalanine. The read is trimmed to its CDR3 DNA, 39 bases read in frame from base 1. Sequences SGHVS (CDR1) and FNYEAQ (CDR2) are obtained from the germline V gene. V is shortened by 3 bases, J by 3 bases, and the region joining them spans 8 bases. Genomic DNA was extracted from sorted cells for sequencing of the TCRbeta CDR3 region. The immunoSEQ Assay was used to sequence the TCRbeta CDR3 regions. Imported from immuneACCESS, the table was reduced by TCRdb to in-frame sequences with V and J called. These copies leave out some clones; in studies compared against another copy, an unresolved V gene accounts for under half, and the cause of the remainder is not known. The sample table lists 130,000 or so clones, about 93% of them with a count of one. Approximately 1% of the sample is held by the ten biggest clonotypes.

The data are from a study of OX40 agonist ivuxolimab in advanced cancers. Regarding the complete study: The costimulatory receptor OX40 (CD134) was targeted by ivuxolimab, a fully human IgG2 agonistic monoclonal antibody. Intravenous ivuxolimab was administered to patients every 2 weeks at six dose levels: 0.01, 0.1, 0.3, 1.5, 3 and 10 mg/kg. Among the approximately 54 dose-escalation patients, 19 had hepatocellular carcinoma, approximately 15 melanoma, 9 renal cell carcinoma and 9 head and neck cancer. In the dose-escalation cohort, nearly 85% of patients were male, and the mean age was roughly 60 years with a range of about 23 to 79. Prior anti-PD-1, anti-PD-L1 or anti-CTLA-4 therapy was permitted, and checkpoint inhibitors had been received by 40% to 50% of dose-escalation patients. Partial responses were achieved by three dose-escalation patients, of whom one had hepatocellular carcinoma and two had cutaneous melanoma. The purpose of peripheral TCRbeta sequencing was to test whether ivuxolimab changed TCR sequence diversity and led to clonal T-cell expansion. The paper reports the monotherapy dose-escalation portion (N of about 51 patients) of the phase I ivuxolimab trial. Summary of the overall study and its limitations: At doses from 0.1 to 3.0 mg/kg, clonal expansion was seen in both CD4+ and CD8+ blood T cells between baseline and week 6. In partial responders in the 0.1-3.0 mg/kg groups, normalized peripheral clonal expansion was found to be among the lowest, especially among CD8+ T cells. Low levels of normalized T-cell clonal expansion were also seen in some nonresponding patients. The antigen specificity of the clonally expanded peripheral T cells was not determined. After ivuxolimab, CD8+ T cells had more expanded clones than CD4+ T cells on average.

The trial excluded patients who had a history of autoimmune disease or who were on systemic immunosuppression. In every dose cohort, peripheral blood was drawn for TCR sequencing at baseline, cycle 4 day 1, and cycle 7 day 1. The samples were drawn from a first-in-human, open-label, multicenter phase I dose-escalation trial of ivuxolimab. Adults with locally advanced or metastatic melanoma, renal cell carcinoma, hepatocellular carcinoma or head and neck squamous cell carcinoma were enrolled in the trial. Before TCR sequencing, CD4+ T cells and CD8+ T cells from peripheral blood were sorted into separate populations.

The chain couples TRBV7-6 to TRBJ1-1; the D segment cannot be called with confidence. The source was CD4+ or CD8+ T cells sorted from blood, collected in a trial of the OX40 agonist ivuxolimab. This receptor was identified in an adult with an advanced solid tumor such as melanoma, head and neck, liver or kidney cancer. The sequenced DNA is TGTGCCAGCAGCTTGTCCACGGACACTGAAGCTTTCTTT. This sequence encodes CASSLSTDTEAFF.